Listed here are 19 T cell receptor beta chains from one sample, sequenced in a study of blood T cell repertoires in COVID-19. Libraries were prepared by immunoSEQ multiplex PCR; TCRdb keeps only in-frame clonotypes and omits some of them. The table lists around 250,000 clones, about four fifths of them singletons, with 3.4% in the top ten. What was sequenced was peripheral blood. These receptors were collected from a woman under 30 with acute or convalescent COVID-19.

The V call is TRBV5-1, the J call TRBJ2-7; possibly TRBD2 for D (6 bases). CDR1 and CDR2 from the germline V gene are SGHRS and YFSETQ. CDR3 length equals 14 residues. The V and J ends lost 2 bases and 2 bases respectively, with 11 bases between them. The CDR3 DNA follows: TGCGCCAGCAGCTTTGCCACGGGGGCCTACGAGCAGTACTTC. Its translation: CASSFATGAYEQYF.

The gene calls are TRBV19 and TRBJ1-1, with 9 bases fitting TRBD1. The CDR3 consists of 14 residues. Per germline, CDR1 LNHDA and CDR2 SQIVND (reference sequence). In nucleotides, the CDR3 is TGTGCATCACGTACGGACAGGGGGAACACTGAAGCTTTCTTT. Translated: CASRTDRGNTEAFF.

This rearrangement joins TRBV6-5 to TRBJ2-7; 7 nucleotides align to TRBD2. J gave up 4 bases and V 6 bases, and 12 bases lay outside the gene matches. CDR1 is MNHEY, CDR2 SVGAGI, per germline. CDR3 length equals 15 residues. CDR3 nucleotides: TGTGCCAGCAGACAAGGACTAGGTGTTTCGTACGAGCAGTACTTC. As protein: CASRQGLGVSYEQYF.

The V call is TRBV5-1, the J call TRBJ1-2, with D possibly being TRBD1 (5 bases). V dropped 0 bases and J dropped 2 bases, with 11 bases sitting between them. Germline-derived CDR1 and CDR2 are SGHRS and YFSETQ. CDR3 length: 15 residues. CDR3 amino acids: CASSLVSDTNYGYTF. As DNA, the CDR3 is TGCGCCAGCAGCTTGGTGTCGGACACGAACTATGGCTACACCTTC.

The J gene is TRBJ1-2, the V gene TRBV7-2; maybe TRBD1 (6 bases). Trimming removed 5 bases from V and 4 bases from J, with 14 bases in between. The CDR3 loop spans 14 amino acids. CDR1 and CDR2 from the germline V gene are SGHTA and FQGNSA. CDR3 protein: CASSPQGGGYGYTF. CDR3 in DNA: TGTGCCAGCAGCCCACAGGGCGGCGGCTATGGCTACACCTTC. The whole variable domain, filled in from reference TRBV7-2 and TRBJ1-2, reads GAGVSQSPSNKVTEKGKDVELRCDPISGHTALYWYRQSLGQGLEFLIYFQGNSAPDKSGLPSDRFSAERTGGSVSTLTIQRTQQEDSAVYLCASSPQGGGYGYTFGSGTRLTVV.

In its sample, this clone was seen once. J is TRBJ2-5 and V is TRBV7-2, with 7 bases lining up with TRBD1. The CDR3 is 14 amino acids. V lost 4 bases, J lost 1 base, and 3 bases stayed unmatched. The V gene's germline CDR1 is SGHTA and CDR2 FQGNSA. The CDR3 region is CASSWDRVQETQYF. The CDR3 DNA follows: TGTGCCAGCAGCTGGGACAGAGTCCAAGAGACCCAGTACTTC.

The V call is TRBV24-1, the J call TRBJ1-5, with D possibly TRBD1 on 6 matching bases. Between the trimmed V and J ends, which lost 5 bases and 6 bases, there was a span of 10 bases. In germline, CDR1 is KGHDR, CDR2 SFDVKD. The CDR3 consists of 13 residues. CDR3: CATSGGRGQPQHF. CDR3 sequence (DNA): TGTGCCACCAGTGGGGGGCGAGGTCAGCCCCAGCATTTT.

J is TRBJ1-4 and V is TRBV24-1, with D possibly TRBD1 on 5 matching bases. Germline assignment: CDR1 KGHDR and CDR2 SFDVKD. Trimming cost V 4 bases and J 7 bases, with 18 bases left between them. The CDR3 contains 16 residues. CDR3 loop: CATSDPYRGGSEKLFF. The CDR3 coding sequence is TGTGCCACCAGTGACCCCTATCGGGGGGGGAGTGAAAAACTGTTTTTT.

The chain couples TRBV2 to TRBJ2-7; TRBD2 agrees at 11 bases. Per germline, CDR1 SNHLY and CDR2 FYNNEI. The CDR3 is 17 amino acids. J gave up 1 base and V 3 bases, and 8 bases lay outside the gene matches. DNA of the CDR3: TGTGCCAGCAGTGATGCAAGGTCTAGCGGGAGGTCCTACGAGCAGTACTTC. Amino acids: CASSDARSSGRSYEQYF.

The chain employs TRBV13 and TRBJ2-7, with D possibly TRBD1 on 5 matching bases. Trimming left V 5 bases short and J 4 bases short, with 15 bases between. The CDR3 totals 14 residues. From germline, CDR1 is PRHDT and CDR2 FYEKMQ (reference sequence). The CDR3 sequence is CASSPGHLTYEQYF. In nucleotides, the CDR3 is TGTGCCAGCAGCCCCGGACATTTAACATACGAGCAGTACTTC. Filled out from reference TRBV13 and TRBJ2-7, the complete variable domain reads AAGVIQSPRHLIKEKRETATLKCYPIPRHDTVYWYQQGPGQDPQFLISFYEKMQSDKGSIPDRFSAQQFSDYHSELNMSSLELGDSALYFCASSPGHLTYEQYFGPGTRLTVT.

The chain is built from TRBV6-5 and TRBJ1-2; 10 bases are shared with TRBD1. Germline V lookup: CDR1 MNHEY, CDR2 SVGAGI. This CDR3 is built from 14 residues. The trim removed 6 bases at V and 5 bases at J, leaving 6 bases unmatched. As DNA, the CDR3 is TGTGCCAGCAGGGGGGACAGGGGCCTATATGGCTACACCTTC. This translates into CASRGDRGLYGYTF.

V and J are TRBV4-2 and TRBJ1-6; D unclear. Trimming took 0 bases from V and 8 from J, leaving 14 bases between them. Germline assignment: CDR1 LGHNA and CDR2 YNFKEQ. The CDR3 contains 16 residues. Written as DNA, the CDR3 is TGTGCCAGCAGCCAAGAGAGGGCGCCTGTTTATTCACCCCTCCACTTT. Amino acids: CASSQERAPVYSPLHF.

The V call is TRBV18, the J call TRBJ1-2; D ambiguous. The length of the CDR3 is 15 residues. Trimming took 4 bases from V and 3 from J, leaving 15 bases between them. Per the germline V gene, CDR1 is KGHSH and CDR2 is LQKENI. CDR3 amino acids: CASSLNGRGDYGYTF. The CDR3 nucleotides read TGTGCCAGCTCACTAAATGGACGGGGTGACTATGGCTACACCTTC.

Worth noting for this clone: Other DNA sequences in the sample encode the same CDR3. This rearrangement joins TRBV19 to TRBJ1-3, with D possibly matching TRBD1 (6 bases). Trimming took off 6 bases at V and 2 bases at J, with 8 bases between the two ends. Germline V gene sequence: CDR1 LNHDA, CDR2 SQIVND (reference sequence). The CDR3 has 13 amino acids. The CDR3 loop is CASRTGAGNTIYF. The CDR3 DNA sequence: TGTGCCAGTAGGACAGGCGCTGGAAACACCATATATTTT.

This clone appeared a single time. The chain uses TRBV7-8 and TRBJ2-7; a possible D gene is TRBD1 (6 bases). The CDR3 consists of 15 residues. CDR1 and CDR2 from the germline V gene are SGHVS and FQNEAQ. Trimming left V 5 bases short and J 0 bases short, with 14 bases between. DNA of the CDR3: TGTGCCAGCAGCCCGAACAGGGAAAGCTCCTACGAGCAGTACTTC. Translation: CASSPNRESSYEQYF. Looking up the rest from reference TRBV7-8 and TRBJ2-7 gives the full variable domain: GAGVSQSPRYKVAKRGQDVALRCDPISGHVSLFWYQQALGQGPEFLTYFQNEAQLDKSGLPSDRFFAERPEGSVSTLKIQRTQQEDSAVYLCASSPNRESSYEQYFGPGTRLTVT.

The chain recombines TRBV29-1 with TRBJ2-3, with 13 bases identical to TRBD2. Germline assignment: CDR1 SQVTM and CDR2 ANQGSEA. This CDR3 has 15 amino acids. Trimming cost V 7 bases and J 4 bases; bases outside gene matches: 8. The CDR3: CSASSTSGGPDTQYF. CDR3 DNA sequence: TGCAGCGCCTCCTCGACTAGCGGGGGGCCAGATACGCAGTATTTT.

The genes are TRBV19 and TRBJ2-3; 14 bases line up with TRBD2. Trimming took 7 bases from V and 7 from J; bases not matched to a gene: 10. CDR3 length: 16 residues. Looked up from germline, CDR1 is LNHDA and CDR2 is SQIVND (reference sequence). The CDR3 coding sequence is TGTGCCAGTAACCCCGCCGGGACTAGCGGGAGTCATACGCAGTATTTT. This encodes CASNPAGTSGSHTQYF.

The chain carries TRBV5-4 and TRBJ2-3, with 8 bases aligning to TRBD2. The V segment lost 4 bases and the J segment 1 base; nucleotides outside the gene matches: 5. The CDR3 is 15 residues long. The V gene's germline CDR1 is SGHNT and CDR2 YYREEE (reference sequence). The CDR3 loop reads CASSMAGGRTDTQYF. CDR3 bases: TGTGCCAGCAGCATGGCGGGGGGTCGCACAGATACGCAGTATTTT.

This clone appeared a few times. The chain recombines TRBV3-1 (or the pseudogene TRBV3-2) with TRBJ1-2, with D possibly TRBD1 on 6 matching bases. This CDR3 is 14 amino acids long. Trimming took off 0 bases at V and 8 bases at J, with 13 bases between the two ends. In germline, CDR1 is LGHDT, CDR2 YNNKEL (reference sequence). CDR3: CASSQDLGGGGYTF. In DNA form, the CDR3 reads TGTGCCAGCAGCCAAGATCTAGGGGGGGGCGGCTACACCTTC.